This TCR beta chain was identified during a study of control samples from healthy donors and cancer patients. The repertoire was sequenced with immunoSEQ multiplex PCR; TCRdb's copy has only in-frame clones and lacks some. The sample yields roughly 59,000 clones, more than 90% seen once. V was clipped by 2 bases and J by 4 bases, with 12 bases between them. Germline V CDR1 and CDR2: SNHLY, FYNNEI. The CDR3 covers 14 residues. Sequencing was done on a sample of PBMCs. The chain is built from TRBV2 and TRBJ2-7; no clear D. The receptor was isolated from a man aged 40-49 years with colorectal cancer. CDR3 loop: CASSEKGLGYEQYF. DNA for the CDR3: TGTGCCAGCAGTGAAAAGGGTCTTGGTTACGAGCAGTACTTC. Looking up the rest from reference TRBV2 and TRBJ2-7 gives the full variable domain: EPEVTQTPSHQVTQMGQEVILRCVPISNHLYFYWYRQILGQKVEFLVSFYNNEISEKSEIFDDQFSVERPDGSNFTLKIRSTKLEDSAMYFCASSEKGLGYEQYFGPGTRLTVT.